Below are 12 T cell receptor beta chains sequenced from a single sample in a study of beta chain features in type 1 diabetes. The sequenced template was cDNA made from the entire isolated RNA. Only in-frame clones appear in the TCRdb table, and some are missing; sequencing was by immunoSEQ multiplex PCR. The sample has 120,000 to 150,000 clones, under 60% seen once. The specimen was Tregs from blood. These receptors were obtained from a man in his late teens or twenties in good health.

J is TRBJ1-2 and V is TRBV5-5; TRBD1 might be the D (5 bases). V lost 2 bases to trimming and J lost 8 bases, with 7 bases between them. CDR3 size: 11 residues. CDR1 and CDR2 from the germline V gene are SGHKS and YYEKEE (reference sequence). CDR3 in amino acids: CASSLRGGYTF. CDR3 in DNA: TGTGCCAGCAGCTTAAGGGGCGGCTACACCTTC. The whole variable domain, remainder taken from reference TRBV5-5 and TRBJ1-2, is DAGVTQSPTHLIKTRGQQVTLRCSPISGHKSVSWYQQVLGQGPQFIFQYYEKEERGRGNFPDRFSARQFPNYSSELNVNALLLGDSALYLCASSLRGGYTFGSGTRLTVV.

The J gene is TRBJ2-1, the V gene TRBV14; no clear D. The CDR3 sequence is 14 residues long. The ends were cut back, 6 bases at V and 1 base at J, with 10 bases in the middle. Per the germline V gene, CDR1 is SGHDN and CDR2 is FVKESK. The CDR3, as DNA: TGTGCCAGCAGTTATCTTATATCCTACAATGAGCAGTTCTTC. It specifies CASSYLISYNEQFF.

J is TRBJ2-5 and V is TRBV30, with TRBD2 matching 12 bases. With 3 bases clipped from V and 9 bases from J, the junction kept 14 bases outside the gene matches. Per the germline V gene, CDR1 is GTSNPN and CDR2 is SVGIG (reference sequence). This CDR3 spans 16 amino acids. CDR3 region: CAWSMRASGGARAQYF. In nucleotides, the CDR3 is TGTGCCTGGAGCATGAGGGCTAGCGGGGGGGCCAGGGCCCAGTACTTC.

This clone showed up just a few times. The CDR3 reads CASSSQGKFRSYEQYF. DNA for the CDR3: TGTGCCAGCAGCTCCCAGGGGAAGTTTAGATCCTACGAGCAGTACTTC. The chain combines TRBV7-9 with TRBJ2-7; D might be TRBD1 (6 bases). Trimming removed 4 bases from V and 1 base from J, with 17 bases in between. The CDR3 spans 16 residues. Germline V gives CDR1 SEHNR, CDR2 FQNEAQ (reference sequence).

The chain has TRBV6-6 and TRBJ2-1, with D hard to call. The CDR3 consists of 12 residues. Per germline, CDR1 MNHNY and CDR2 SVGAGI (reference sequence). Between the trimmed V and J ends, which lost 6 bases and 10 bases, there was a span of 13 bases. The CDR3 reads CASRIVVHEQFF. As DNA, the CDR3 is TGTGCCAGCAGGATCGTAGTCCACGAGCAGTTCTTC.

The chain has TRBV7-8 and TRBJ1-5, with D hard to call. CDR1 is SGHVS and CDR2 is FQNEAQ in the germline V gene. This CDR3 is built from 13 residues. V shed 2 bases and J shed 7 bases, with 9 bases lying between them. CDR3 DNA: TGTGCCAGCAGCTTATCCCCTTTCCAGCCCCAGCATTTT. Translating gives CASSLSPFQPQHF.

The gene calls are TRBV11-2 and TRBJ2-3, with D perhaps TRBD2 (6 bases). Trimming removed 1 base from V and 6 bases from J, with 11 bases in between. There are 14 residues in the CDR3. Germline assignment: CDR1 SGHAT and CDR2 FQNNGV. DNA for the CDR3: TGTGCCAGCAGCTTAGTGGGACGGGGGGATACGCAGTATTTT. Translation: CASSLVGRGDTQYF. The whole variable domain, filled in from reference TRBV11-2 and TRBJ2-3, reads EAGVAQSPRYKIIEKRQSVAFWCNPISGHATLYWYQQILGQGPKLLIQFQNNGVVDDSQLPKDRFSAERLKGVDSTLKIQPAKLEDSAVYLCASSLVGRGDTQYFGPGTRLTVL.

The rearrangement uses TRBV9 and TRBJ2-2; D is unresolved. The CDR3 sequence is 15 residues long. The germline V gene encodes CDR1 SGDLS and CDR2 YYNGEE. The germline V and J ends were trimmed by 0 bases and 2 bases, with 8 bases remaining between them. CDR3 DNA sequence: TGTGCCAGCAGCGTAGCGGCAGGAAACACCGGGGAGCTGTTTTTT. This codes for CASSVAAGNTGELFF.

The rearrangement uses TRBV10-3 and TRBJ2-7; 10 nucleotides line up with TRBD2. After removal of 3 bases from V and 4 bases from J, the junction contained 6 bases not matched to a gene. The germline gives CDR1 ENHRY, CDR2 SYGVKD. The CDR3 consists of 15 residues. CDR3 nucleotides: TGTGCCATCAGTGATGTAATAGCGGGAGGTTACGAGCAGTACTTC. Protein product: CAISDVIAGGYEQYF.

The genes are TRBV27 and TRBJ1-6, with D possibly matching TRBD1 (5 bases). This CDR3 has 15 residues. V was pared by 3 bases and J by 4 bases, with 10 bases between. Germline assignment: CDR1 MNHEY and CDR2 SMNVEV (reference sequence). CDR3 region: CASSFQGKYNSPLHF. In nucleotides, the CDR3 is TGTGCCAGCAGTTTCCAGGGAAAATATAATTCACCCCTCCACTTT.

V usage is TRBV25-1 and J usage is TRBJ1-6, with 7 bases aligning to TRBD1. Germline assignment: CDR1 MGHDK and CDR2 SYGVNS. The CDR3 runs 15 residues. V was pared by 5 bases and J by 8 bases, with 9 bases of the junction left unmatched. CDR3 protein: CASSQITGADSPLHF. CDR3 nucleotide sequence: TGTGCCAGCAGTCAAATAACAGGGGCTGATTCACCCCTCCACTTT.

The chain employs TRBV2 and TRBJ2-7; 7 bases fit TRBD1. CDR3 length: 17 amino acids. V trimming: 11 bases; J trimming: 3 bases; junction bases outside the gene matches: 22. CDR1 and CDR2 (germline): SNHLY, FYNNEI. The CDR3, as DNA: TGTGCCGTCTCCAAAACCGGGACAGCTTACCTAAACTACGAGCAGTACTTC. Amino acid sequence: CAVSKTGTAYLNYEQYF.